These T cell receptor beta chains were read from a single sample in a study of blood T cells in healthy people across ages. TCRdb ran MiXCR on the 5' RACE reads and lists one entry per CDR3 protein. Among 450,000 to 700,000 distinct CDR3 sequences listed, roughly 28% were seen once. Material: blood. The receptors come from a woman in her 70s in good health. CDR3s leave out the opening cysteine and the closing phenylalanine or tryptophan.

j_call,v_call,cdr3_length,cdr3_aa
TRBJ1-1,TRBV27,14,ASSPGTGFSNTEAF
TRBJ2-6,TRBV6-5,17,AGSYTGGDFSSGANVLT
TRBJ2-7,TRBV6-6,13,ASSYPGQGSYEQY
TRBJ1-2,TRBV2,13,ASSEWPRSNYGYT
TRBJ2-5,TRBV20-1,10,SALDRRKTQY
TRBJ1-1,TRBV20-1,11,SGAGQGGTEAF
TRBJ1-5,TRBV5-1,12,ASSAGDSNQPQH
TRBJ1-2,TRBV7-2,11,ASSQGQAGGYT
TRBJ2-7,TRBV6-2/TRBV6-3,15,ASSYSFTDPSSYEQY
TRBJ2-3,TRBV5-1,12,ASSSGDNTDTQY
TRBJ1-2,TRBV6-2/TRBV6-3,11,ASRETLPHGYT
TRBJ2-7,TRBV6-5,10,ASSSDRYEQY
TRBJ2-2,TRBV4-3,18,ASSQNNPRDRGRDTGELF
TRBJ2-5,TRBV19,11,ASSNGRRQTQY
TRBJ1-2,TRBV18,13,ASSPGPSSYYGYT
TRBJ2-5,TRBV5-1,14,ASSISGTGEQETQH
TRBJ1-1,TRBV20-1,12,SARDLRTNTEAF
TRBJ2-1,TRBV20-1,11,SARPQEVAGVF
TRBJ1-2,TRBV20-1,12,SAMGGGSRYGYT
TRBJ2-2,TRBV7-2,14,ASSFTSGGPTGELF
TRBJ2-5,TRBV9,12,ASTSQPGGETQY
TRBJ1-2,TRBV3-1,10,ASSQDNYGYT
TRBJ2-1,TRBV20-1,11,SAREGLAGPIF